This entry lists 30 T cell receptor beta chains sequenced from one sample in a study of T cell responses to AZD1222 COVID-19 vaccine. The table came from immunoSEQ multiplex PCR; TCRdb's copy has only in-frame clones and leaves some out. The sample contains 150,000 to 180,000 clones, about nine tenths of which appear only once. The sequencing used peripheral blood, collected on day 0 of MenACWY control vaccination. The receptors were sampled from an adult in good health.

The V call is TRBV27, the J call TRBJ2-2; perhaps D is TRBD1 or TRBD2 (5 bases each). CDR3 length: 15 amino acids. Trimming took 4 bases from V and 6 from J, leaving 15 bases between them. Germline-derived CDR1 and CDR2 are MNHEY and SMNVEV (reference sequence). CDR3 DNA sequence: TGTGCCAGCAGTTATAGGGGACCCAGTGCCGGGGAGCTGTTTTTT. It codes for CASSYRGPSAGELFF.

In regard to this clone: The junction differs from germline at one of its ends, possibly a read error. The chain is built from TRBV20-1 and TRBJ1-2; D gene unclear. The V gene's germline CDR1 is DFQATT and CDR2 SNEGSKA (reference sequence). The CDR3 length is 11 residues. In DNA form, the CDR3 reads TGCAGTGCTAGGAAGGACTTTGACTATCCCTTC. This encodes CSARKDFDYPF.

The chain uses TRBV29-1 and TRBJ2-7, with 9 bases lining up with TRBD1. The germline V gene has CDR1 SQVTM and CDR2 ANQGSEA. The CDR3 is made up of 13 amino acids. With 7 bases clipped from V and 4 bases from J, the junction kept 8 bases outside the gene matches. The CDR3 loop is CSANPGQGYEQYF. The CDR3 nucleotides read TGCAGCGCGAATCCGGGACAGGGTTACGAGCAGTACTTC.

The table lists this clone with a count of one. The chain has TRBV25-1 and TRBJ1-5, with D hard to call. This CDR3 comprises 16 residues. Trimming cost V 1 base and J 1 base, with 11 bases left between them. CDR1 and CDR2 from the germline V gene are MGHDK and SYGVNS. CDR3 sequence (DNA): TGTGCCAGCAGTGAATGGTGTCGGCAGAGCAATCAGCCCCAGCATTTT. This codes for CASSEWCRQSNQPQHF.

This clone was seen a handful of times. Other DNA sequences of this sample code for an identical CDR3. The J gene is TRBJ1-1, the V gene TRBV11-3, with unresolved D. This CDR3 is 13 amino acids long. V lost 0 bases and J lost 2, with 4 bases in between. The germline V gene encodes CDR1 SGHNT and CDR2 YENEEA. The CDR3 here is CASSLERNTEAFF. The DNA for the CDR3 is TGTGCCAGCAGCTTAGAACGTAACACTGAAGCTTTCTTT.

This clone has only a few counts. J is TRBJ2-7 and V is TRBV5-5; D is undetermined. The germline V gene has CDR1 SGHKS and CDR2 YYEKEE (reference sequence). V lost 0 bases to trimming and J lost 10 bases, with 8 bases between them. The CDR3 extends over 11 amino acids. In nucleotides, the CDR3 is TGTGCCAGCAGCTTGGGTCCCCTCCAGTACGTC. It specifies CASSLGPLQYV.

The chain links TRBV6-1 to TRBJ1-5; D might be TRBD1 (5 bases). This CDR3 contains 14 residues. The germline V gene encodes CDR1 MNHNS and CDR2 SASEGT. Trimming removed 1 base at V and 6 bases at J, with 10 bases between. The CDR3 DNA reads TGTGCCAGCAGTGAAGACCCAGGGCCTCAGCCCCAGCATTTT. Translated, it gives CASSEDPGPQPQHF.

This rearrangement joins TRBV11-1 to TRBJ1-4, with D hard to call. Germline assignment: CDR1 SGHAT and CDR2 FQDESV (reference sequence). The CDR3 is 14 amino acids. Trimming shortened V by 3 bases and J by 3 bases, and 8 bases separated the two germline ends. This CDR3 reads CASSLRGSNEKLFF. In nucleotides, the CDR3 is TGTGCCAGCAGCTTGAGAGGTTCTAATGAAAAACTGTTTTTT.

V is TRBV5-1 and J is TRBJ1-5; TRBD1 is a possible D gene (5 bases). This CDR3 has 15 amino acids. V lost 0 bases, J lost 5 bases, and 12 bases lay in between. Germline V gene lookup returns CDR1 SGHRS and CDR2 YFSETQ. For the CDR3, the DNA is TGCGCCAGCAGCTTGGATGGGGGACTCGATCAGCCCCAGCATTTT. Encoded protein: CASSLDGGLDQPQHF.

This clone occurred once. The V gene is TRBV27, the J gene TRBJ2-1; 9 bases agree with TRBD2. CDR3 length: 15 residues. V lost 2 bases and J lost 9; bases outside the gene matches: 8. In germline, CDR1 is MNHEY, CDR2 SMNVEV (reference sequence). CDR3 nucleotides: TGTGCCAGCAGTTTAGGTAGCGGGAGATCTCTTGAGCAGTTCTTC. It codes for CASSLGSGRSLEQFF.

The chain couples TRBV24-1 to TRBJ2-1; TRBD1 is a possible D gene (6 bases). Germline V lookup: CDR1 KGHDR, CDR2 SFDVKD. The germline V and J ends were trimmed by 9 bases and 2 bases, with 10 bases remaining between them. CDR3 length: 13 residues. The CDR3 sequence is CATSGAAYNEQFF. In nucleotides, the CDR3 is TGTGCCACCTCAGGGGCCGCCTACAATGAGCAGTTCTTC.

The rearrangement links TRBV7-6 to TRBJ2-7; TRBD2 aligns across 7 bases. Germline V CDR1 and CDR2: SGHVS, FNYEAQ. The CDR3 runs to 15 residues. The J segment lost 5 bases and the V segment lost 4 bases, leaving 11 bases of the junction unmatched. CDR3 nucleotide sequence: TGTGCCAGCAGCTGGCGGGGAGTCGCGGGAGACGAGCAGTACTTC. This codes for CASSWRGVAGDEQYF.

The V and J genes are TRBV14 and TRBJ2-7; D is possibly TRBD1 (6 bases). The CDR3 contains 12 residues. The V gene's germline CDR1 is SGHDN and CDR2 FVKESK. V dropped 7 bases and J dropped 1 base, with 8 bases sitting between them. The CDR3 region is CASMGASYEQYF. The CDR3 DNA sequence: TGTGCCAGCATGGGGGCTTCCTACGAGCAGTACTTC.

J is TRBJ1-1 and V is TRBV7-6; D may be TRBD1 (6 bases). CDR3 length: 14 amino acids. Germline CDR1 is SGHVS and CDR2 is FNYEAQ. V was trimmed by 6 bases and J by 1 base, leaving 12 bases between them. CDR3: CASRAGQTNTEAFF. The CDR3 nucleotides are TGTGCCAGCAGGGCAGGACAGACGAACACTGAAGCTTTCTTT.

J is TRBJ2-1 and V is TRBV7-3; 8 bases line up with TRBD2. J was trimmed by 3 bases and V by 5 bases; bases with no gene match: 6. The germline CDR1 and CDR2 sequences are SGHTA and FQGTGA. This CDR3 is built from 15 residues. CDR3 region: CASSPIAGNYNEQFF. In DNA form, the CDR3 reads TGTGCCAGCAGCCCTATAGCGGGAAACTACAATGAGCAGTTCTTC.

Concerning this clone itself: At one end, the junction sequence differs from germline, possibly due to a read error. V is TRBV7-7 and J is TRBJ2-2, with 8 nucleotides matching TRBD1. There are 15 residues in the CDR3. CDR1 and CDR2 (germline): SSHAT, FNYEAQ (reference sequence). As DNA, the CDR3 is TGTGCTAGCAGCATGACAGGGGCGAACACCGGGGAGCTGTTTTTT. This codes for CASSMTGANTGELFF.

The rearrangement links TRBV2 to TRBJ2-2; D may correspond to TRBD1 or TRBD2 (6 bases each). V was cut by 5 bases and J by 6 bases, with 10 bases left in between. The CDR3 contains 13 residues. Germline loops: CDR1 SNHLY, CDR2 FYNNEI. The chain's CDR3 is CASSPGEAGELFF. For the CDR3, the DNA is TGTGCCAGCAGTCCAGGGGAGGCCGGGGAGCTGTTTTTT.

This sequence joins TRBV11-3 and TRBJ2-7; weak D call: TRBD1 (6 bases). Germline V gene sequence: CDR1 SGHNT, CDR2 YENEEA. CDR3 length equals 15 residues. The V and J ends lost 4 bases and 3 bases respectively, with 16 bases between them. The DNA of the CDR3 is TGTGCCAGCAGCTCACTCCGGGACATCTTCTACGAGCAGTACTTC. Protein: CASSSLRDIFYEQYF.

CDR3 protein: CATQGVGNQPQHF. The CDR3 DNA follows: TGTGCCACCCAGGGGGTAGGGAATCAGCCCCAGCATTTT. The genes are TRBV24-1 and TRBJ1-5; 7 bases match TRBD1. Germline-derived CDR1 and CDR2 are KGHDR and SFDVKD. V lost 9 bases to trimming and J lost 4 bases; unmatched junction nucleotides: 5. CDR3 length: 13 amino acids.

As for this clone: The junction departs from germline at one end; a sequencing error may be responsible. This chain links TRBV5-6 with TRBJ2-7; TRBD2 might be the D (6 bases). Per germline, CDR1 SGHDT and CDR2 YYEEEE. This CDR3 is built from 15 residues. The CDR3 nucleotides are TGTGCCAGCTGCTTGTGGGGACGGGGGAGTCGCGAGCAGTACTTC. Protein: CASCLWGRGSREQYF.

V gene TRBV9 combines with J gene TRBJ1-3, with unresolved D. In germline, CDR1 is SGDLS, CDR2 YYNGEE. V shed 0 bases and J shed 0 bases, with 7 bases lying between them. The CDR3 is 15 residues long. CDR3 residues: CASSVAGNSGNTIYF. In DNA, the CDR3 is TGTGCCAGCAGCGTAGCAGGAAACTCTGGAAACACCATATATTTT.

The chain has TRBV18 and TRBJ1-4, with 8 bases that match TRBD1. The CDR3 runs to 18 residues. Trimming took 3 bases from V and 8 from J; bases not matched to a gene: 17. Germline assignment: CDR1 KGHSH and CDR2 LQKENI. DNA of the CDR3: TGTGCCAGCTCACCGCAGGGGCTAGGACAGGGAGTGTTCGAAAAACTGTTTTTT. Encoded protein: CASSPQGLGQGVFEKLFF.

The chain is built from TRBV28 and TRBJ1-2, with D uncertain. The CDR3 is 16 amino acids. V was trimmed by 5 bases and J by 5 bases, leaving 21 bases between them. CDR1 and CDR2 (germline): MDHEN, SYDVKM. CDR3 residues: CASSPRDLQALYGYTF. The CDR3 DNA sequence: TGTGCCAGCAGTCCTCGGGATCTCCAAGCCTTATATGGCTACACCTTC.

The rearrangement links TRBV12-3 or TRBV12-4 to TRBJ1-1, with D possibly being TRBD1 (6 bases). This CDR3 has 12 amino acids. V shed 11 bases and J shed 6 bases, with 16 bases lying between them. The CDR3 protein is CAGKQGRSEAFF. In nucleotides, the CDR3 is TGTGCCGGAAAACAGGGCAGGTCTGAAGCTTTCTTT.

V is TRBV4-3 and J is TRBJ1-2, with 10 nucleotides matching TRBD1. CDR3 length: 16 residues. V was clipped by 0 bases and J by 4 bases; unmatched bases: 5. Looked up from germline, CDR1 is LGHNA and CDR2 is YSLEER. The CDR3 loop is CASSQEWGQGIYGYTF. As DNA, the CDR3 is TGCGCCAGCAGCCAAGAATGGGGACAGGGGATCTATGGCTACACCTTC.

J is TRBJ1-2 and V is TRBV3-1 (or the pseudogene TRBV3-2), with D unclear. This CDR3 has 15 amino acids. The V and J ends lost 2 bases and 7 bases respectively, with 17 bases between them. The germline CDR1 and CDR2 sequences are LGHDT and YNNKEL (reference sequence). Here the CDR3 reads CASSQKSTAEGGYTF. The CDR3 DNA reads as TGTGCCAGCAGCCAAAAAAGTACGGCAGAAGGTGGCTACACCTTC.

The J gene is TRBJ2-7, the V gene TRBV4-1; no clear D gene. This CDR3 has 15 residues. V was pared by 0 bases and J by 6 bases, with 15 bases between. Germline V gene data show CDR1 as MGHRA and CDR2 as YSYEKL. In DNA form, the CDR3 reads TGCGCCAGCAGCCAAGATAGCACAGTTGTTGGCGAGCAGTACTTC. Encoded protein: CASSQDSTVVGEQYF.

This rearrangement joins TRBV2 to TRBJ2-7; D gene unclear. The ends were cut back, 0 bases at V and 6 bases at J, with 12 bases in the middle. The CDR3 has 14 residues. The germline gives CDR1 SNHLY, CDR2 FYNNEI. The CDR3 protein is CASSEAHIKGEQYF. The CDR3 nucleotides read TGTGCCAGCAGTGAAGCGCATATTAAGGGCGAGCAGTACTTC.

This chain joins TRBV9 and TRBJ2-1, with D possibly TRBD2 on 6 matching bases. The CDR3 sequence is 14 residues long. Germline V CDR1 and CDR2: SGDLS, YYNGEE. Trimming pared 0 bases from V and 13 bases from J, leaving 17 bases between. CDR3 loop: CASSVGGVLPRQFF. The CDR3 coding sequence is TGTGCCAGCAGCGTAGGGGGGGTTTTGCCTAGACAGTTCTTC.

DNA for the CDR3: TGTGCCAGCAGTGACCGGACAGCCGGCTACACCTTC. Translating gives CASSDRTAGYTF. The chain joins TRBV6-1 to TRBJ1-2, with D possibly being TRBD1 (6 bases). V dropped 3 bases and J dropped 8 bases, with 10 bases sitting between them. CDR3 length: 12 amino acids. The germline gives CDR1 MNHNS, CDR2 SASEGT.